This is a list of T cell receptor beta chains from one sample in a study of OX40 agonist ivuxolimab in advanced cancers. The method was immunoSEQ multiplex PCR; TCRdb's version includes in-frame clones alone and lacks a portion of them. Of about 62,000 clones in the sample, about 85% are singletons; the top ten hold over 3.5%. The sequences come from CD4+ or CD8+ T cells sorted from blood, collected in a trial of the OX40 agonist ivuxolimab. The origin of the receptors is an adult with an advanced solid tumor such as melanoma, head and neck, liver or kidney cancer. Both conserved end residues are part of each CDR3. A D gene is named only where the DNA matches it firmly. Only part of the rows carry a size: once, few, many, or a class if the clone is expanded.

d_call	j_call	clone_size	v_call	cdr3_aa	cdr3_nt
NA	TRBJ1-1	NA	TRBV18	CASSPWAENTEAFF	TGTGCCAGCTCACCGTGGGCGGAGAACACTGAAGCTTTCTTT
NA	TRBJ1-4	NA	TRBV25-1	CASSDPERGNEKLFF	TGTGCCAGCAGTGACCCAGAGCGGGGAAATGAAAAACTGTTTTTT
NA	TRBJ1-6	NA	TRBV27	CASSFVSGNSPLHF	TGTGCCAGCAGTTTCGTGTCGGGTAATTCACCCCTCCACTTT
TRBD1	TRBJ2-1	NA	TRBV28	CASREGQTYNEQFF	TGTGCCAGCAGAGAGGGACAGACCTACAATGAGCAGTTCTTC
TRBD1	TRBJ2-7	few	TRBV29-1	CSAVGQGVNEQYF	TGCAGCGCCGTGGGACAGGGCGTGAACGAGCAGTACTTC
NA	TRBJ2-7	NA	TRBV5-8	CASSPVLGQYF	TGTGCCAGCAGCCCGGTACTCGGGCAGTACTTC
NA	TRBJ2-5	NA	TRBV6-1	CASSEGGVQETQYF	TGTGCCAGCAGCGAAGGGGGAGTCCAAGAGACCCAGTACTTC
TRBD1	TRBJ2-1	NA	TRBV27	CASRGQGGYNEQFF	TGTGCCAGCAGGGGACAGGGGGGTTACAATGAGCAGTTCTTC
NA	TRBJ2-5	NA	TRBV9	CASSGGALQETQYF	TGTGCCAGCAGCGGCGGGGCGCTCCAAGAGACCCAGTACTTC
NA	TRBJ2-3	NA	TRBV5-4	CASSEDRYTDTQYF	TGTGCCAGCAGCGAGGACAGATACACAGATACGCAGTATTTT
TRBD1	TRBJ1-2	NA	TRBV5-4	CASSTGQGTIYGYTF	TGTGCCAGCAGCACGGGACAGGGGACGATCTATGGCTACACCTTC
NA	TRBJ1-4	NA	TRBV7-9	CASSPRPGEKLFF	TGTGCCAGCAGCCCCCGACCCGGGGAAAAACTGTTTTTT
TRBD1	TRBJ1-6	NA	TRBV7-2	CASSLWTGKDSPLHF	TGTGCCAGCAGCTTATGGACAGGGAAAGATTCACCCCTCCACTTT
NA	TRBJ2-7	NA	TRBV2	CASSGHYEQYF	TGTGCCAGCAGCGGACACTACGAGCAGTACTTC
NA	TRBJ2-1	NA	TRBV5-4	CASSLTGAQYLGNEQFF	TGTGCCAGCAGCTTGACCGGGGCCCAATACCTTGGCAATGAGCAGTTCTTC
TRBD1	TRBJ2-1	NA	TRBV19	CASSSDRAYNEQFF	TGTGCCAGTAGTTCAGACAGGGCCTACAATGAGCAGTTCTTC
TRBD2	TRBJ2-1	NA	TRBV7-9	CASSPGSGGPDEQFF	TGTGCCAGCAGCCCAGGCTCGGGGGGGCCGGATGAGCAGTTCTTC